This entry lists 21 T cell receptor beta chains sequenced from one sample in a study of long-term antiretroviral therapy in people with HIV. At survey level, the immunoSEQ assay was run in its v3.0 version. Some clones are missing from TCRdb's copy, which holds only in-frame ones; the method was immunoSEQ multiplex PCR. The sample yields about 35,000 clones, roughly 79% seen once. Sequences were derived from unsorted PBMCs, sampled 3 years after starting antiretroviral therapy. These receptors were taken from a man aged 50 to 59 with HIV.

This clone was seen a handful of times. The J gene is TRBJ1-1, the V gene TRBV14; D is undetermined. Germline assignment: CDR1 SGHDN and CDR2 FVKESK. CDR3 length: 13 residues. The V gene lost 0 bases and the J gene lost 5 bases, with 7 bases spanning the gap. CDR3 in amino acids: CASSQEISTEAFF. The CDR3 coding sequence is TGTGCCAGCAGCCAAGAAATCTCGACTGAAGCTTTCTTT.

The chain employs TRBV5-4 and TRBJ2-2; perhaps D is TRBD1 or TRBD2 (5 bases each). This CDR3 region has 14 residues. V lost 4 bases and J lost 3, with 10 bases in between. The germline CDR1 and CDR2 sequences are SGHNT and YYREEE (reference sequence). The chain's CDR3 is CASSPGAHTGELFF. The CDR3, as DNA: TGTGCCAGCAGCCCCGGGGCCCACACCGGGGAGCTGTTTTTT. The full variable domain, completed using reference TRBV5-4 and TRBJ2-2, is ETGVTQSPTHLIKTRGQQVTLRCSSQSGHNTVSWYQQALGQGPQFIFQYYREEENGRGNFPPRFSGLQFPNYSSELNVNALELDDSALYLCASSPGAHTGELFFGEGSRLTVL.

This clone was observed a single time. This chain joins TRBV29-1 and TRBJ2-1, with 10 bases that match TRBD2. The CDR3 spans 13 residues. Trimming removed 1 base from V and 7 bases from J; junction bases left unmatched: 1. Per germline, CDR1 SQVTM and CDR2 ANQGSEA. The CDR3 coding sequence is TGCAGCGTTGAAGGGACTAGCGGAAATGAGCAGTTCTTC. Protein: CSVEGTSGNEQFF.

J is TRBJ1-2 and V is TRBV28; 9 bases are a match to TRBD1. Germline V gene data show CDR1 as MDHEN and CDR2 as SYDVKM. This CDR3 region has 15 residues. The trim removed 6 bases at V and 4 bases at J, leaving 9 bases unmatched. CDR3 sequence reads: CASRETGTGFYGYTF. The CDR3, as DNA: TGTGCCAGCAGAGAGACCGGGACAGGGTTCTATGGCTACACCTTC.

Here the CDR3 reads CASSLLGPSTDTQYF. In DNA, the CDR3 is TGCGCCAGCAGCTTGCTAGGTCCTAGCACAGATACGCAGTATTTT. The genes are TRBV5-1 and TRBJ2-3; D gene uncertain. Trimming removed 1 base from V and 0 bases from J, with 9 bases in between. Germline V lookup: CDR1 SGHRS, CDR2 YFSETQ. The CDR3 is made up of 15 amino acids.

The chain uses TRBV7-2 and TRBJ2-2, with a possible D match to TRBD2 (6 bases). Germline V gene data show CDR1 as SGHTA and CDR2 as FQGNSA. The V and J ends lost 8 bases and 4 bases respectively, with 11 bases between them. The CDR3 is made up of 13 amino acids. This chain's CDR3 is CASAGRGTGELFF. The DNA of the CDR3 is TGTGCCAGCGCTGGGCGGGGCACCGGGGAGCTGTTTTTT.

The chain combines TRBV5-6 with TRBJ2-5; 9 bases are shared with TRBD2. The V segment lost 3 bases and the J segment 5 bases; nucleotides outside the gene matches: 8. Germline V gene lookup returns CDR1 SGHDT and CDR2 YYEEEE. CDR3 length: 15 amino acids. In nucleotides, the CDR3 is TGTGCCAGCAGCTCCGAAGCGGGGGGCGGGGAGACCCAGTACTTC. Its protein product is CASSSEAGGGETQYF.

Turning to this clone: At one end the junction does not follow the germline gene, possibly because of a read error. The chain is built from TRBV7-7 and TRBJ2-3, with D perhaps TRBD2 (6 bases). The CDR3 totals 14 residues. Looked up from germline, CDR1 is SSHAT and CDR2 is FNYEAQ (reference sequence). The CDR3 DNA sequence: TGTGCTAGCAGCTTAGGGACTAGCACAGATACGCAGTATTTT. Its translation is CASSLGTSTDTQYF.

There are a few counts of this clone. This chain joins TRBV7-8 and TRBJ1-1; a possible D gene is TRBD1 (6 bases). This CDR3 comprises 13 residues. From germline, CDR1 is SGHVS and CDR2 FQNEAQ. Trimming left V 4 bases short and J 4 bases short, with 10 bases between. The CDR3 DNA sequence: TGTGCCAGCAGCTGGGGGGGGGCCACTGAAGCTTTCTTT. It yields the protein CASSWGGATEAFF.

This chain uses TRBV2 with TRBJ1-2; no definite D call. V was trimmed by 5 bases and J by 2 bases, leaving 9 bases between them. Germline loops: CDR1 SNHLY, CDR2 FYNNEI. The CDR3 contains 13 residues. CDR3 sequence reads: CASSRQSNYGYTF. CDR3 coding DNA: TGTGCCAGCAGTAGGCAGTCCAACTATGGCTACACCTTC.

The V call is TRBV27, the J call TRBJ2-3; TRBD2 is a possible D gene (5 bases). This CDR3 spans 16 amino acids. Germline V CDR1 and CDR2: MNHEY, SMNVEV (reference sequence). Trimming took 3 bases from V and 2 from J, leaving 15 bases between them. The CDR3 DNA is TGTGCCAGCAGTTTTTTCGGGGAGCGGTTCACAGATACGCAGTATTTT. Its translation: CASSFFGERFTDTQYF.

The CDR3 region has the DNA TGTGCCAGCAGCTTAAGGTGGCAGGGCGGCAATCAGCCCCAGCATTTT. It is translated as CASSLRWQGGNQPQHF. The chain has TRBV7-8 and TRBJ1-5, with D tentatively TRBD1 (5 bases). V was pared by 2 bases and J by 2 bases, with 13 bases between. Germline lookup yields CDR1 SGHVS and CDR2 FQNEAQ. The CDR3 has 16 amino acids.

The chain has TRBV15 and TRBJ2-7; D call uncertain. CDR1 and CDR2 (germline): LNHNV, YYDKDF (reference sequence). Trimming cost V 0 bases and J 3 bases, with 3 bases left between them. CDR3 length equals 12 residues. Here the CDR3 reads CATSRDRYEQYF. CDR3 bases: TGTGCCACCAGCAGAGATCGCTACGAGCAGTACTTC. The entire variable domain, with the rest obtained from reference TRBV15 and TRBJ2-7, is as follows: DAMVIQNPRYQVTQFGKPVTLSCSQTLNHNVMYWYQQKSSQAPKLLFHYYDKDFNNEADTPDNFQSRRPNTSFCFLDIRSPGLGDTAMYLCATSRDRYEQYFGPGTRLTVT.

CDR3 protein: CASSLGGQGSEKLFF. CDR3 in DNA: TGTGCCAGCAGCTTAGGGGGCCAGGGGAGTGAAAAACTGTTTTTT. The chain employs TRBV7-9 and TRBJ1-4; tentatively, D is TRBD1 (6 bases). CDR1 is SEHNR and CDR2 is FQNEAQ in the germline V gene (reference sequence). There are 15 residues in the CDR3. With 1 base removed from V and 7 bases from J, the gap between germline ends came to 13 bases.

This chain uses TRBV7-9 with TRBJ1-1, with 10 bases that match TRBD1. Per the germline V gene, CDR1 is SEHNR and CDR2 is FQNEAQ (reference sequence). The length of the CDR3 is 17 residues. J gave up 0 bases and V 3 bases, and 7 bases lay outside the gene matches. The CDR3 DNA follows: TGTGCCAGCAGCTTGGGACAGGGGTTCGGAATGAACACTGAAGCTTTCTTT. Its translation is CASSLGQGFGMNTEAFF.

This chain joins TRBV6-6 and TRBJ2-7, with D hard to call. The V and J ends lost 0 bases and 0 bases respectively, with 12 bases between them. The CDR3 length is 16 residues. Germline CDR1 MNHNY, CDR2 SVGAGI (reference sequence). In nucleotides, the CDR3 is TGTGCCAGCAGTTACTCGACTGGGATTCCCTCCTACGAGCAGTACTTC. This sequence encodes CASSYSTGIPSYEQYF.

The rearrangement uses TRBV4-3 and TRBJ2-7; 7 nucleotides match TRBD2. Germline V gives CDR1 LGHNA, CDR2 YSLEER. The CDR3 sequence is 14 residues long. J gave up 6 bases and V 1 base, and 6 bases lay outside the gene matches. CDR3 loop: CASSQVAGLFEQYF. DNA of the CDR3: TGCGCCAGCAGCCAAGTAGCGGGCTTATTCGAGCAGTACTTC.

V usage is TRBV6-5 and J usage is TRBJ1-5; D unclear. Trimming stripped 0 bases from V and 5 bases from J, with 8 bases between. CDR3 length equals 14 residues. Germline lookup yields CDR1 MNHEY and CDR2 SVGAGI. In DNA, the CDR3 is TGTGCCAGCAGTTACTCGTCCGGGCATCAGCCCCAGCATTTT. Protein: CASSYSSGHQPQHF.

The chain has TRBV15 and TRBJ1-2, with 10 bases aligning to TRBD1. The V gene end was trimmed by 2 bases and the J gene end by 4 bases; junction bases not matched to a gene: 7. From germline, CDR1 is LNHNV and CDR2 YYDKDF (reference sequence). The CDR3 spans 16 residues. The CDR3, as DNA: TGTGCCACCAGCAGATCCGGGACAGGGGATGTCTATGGCTACACCTTC. Its protein product is CATSRSGTGDVYGYTF.

The V call is TRBV18, the J call TRBJ2-1, with 13 positions matching TRBD2. With 6 bases clipped from V and 9 bases from J, the junction kept 8 bases outside the gene matches. The CDR3 has 15 amino acids. In germline, CDR1 is KGHSH, CDR2 LQKENI. The CDR3 protein is CASSRGLAGAVEQFF. The CDR3, as DNA: TGTGCCAGCTCCCGCGGACTAGCGGGAGCTGTTGAGCAGTTCTTC.

The CDR3 DNA is TGCGCCAGCAGCCAGGGGGCCGGGCCCCAGTACTTC. Protein product: CASSQGAGPQYF. The chain joins TRBV4-1 to TRBJ2-7, with D possibly TRBD1 on 6 matching bases. The CDR3 loop spans 12 amino acids. Trimming shortened V by 3 bases and J by 10 bases, and 13 bases separated the two germline ends. The germline V gene has CDR1 MGHRA and CDR2 YSYEKL.